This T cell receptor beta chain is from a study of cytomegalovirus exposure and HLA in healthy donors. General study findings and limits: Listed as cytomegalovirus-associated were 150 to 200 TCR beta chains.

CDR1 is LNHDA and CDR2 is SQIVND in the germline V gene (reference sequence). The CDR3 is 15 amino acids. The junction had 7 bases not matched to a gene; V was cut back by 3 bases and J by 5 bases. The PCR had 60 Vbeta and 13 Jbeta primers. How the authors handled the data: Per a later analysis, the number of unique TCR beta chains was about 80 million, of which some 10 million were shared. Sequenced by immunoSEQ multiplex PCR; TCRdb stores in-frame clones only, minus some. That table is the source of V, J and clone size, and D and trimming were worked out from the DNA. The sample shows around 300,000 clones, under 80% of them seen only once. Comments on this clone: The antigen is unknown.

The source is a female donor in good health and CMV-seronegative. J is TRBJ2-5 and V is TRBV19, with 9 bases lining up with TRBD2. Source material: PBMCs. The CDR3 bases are TGTGCCAGTAGTATTCTAGCGGGAAGTTCGGAGACCCAGTACTTC. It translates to CASSILAGSSETQYF.